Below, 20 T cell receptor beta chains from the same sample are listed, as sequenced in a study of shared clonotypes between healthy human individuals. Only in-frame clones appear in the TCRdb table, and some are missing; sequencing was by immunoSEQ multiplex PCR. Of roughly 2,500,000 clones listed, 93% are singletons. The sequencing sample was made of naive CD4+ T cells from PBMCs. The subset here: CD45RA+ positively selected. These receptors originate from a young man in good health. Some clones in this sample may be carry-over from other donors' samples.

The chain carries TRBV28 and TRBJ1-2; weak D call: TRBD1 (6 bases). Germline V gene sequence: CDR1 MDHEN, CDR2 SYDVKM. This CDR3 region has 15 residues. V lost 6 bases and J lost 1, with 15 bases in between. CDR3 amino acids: CASRIQGGGNYGYTF. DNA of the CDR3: TGTGCCAGCAGGATACAGGGAGGGGGTAACTATGGCTACACCTTC.

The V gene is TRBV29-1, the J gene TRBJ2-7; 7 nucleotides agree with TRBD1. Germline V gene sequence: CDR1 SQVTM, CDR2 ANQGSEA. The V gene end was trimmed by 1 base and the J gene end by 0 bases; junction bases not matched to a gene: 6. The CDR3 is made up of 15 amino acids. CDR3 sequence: CSVEGGDRASYEQYF. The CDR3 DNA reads TGCAGCGTTGAAGGGGGTGACAGGGCCTCCTACGAGCAGTACTTC.

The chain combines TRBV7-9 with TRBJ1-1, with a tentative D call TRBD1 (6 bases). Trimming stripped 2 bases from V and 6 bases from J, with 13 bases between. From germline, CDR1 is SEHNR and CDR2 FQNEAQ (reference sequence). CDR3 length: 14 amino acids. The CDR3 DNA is TGTGCCAGCAGCTTATGGGGGGGCAGAGCTGAAGCTTTCTTT. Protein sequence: CASSLWGGRAEAFF. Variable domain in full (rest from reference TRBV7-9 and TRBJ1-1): DTGVSQNPRHKITKRGQNVTFRCDPISEHNRLYWYRQTLGQGPEFLTYFQNEAQLEKSRLLSDRFSAERPKGSFSTLEIQRTEQGDSAMYLCASSLWGGRAEAFFGQGTRLTVV.

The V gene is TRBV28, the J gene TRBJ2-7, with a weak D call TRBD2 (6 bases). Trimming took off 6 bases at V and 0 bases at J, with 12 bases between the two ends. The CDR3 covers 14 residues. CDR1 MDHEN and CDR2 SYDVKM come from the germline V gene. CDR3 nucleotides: TGTGCCAGCAGCCCCGGGCGGGACTCCTACGAGCAGTACTTC. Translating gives CASSPGRDSYEQYF.

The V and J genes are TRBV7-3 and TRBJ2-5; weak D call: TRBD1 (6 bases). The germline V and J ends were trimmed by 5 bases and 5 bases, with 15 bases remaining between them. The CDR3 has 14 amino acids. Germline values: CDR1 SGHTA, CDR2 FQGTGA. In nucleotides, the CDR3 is TGTGCCAGCAGCCGTGACAGGCACGCGGAGACCCAGTACTTC. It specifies CASSRDRHAETQYF.

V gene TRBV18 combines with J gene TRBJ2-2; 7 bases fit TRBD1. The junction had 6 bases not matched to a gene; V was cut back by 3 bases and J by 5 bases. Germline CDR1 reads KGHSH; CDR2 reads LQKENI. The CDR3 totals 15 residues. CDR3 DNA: TGTGCCAGCTCACCGTTTGACAGGGAGACCGGGGAGCTGTTTTTT. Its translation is CASSPFDRETGELFF.

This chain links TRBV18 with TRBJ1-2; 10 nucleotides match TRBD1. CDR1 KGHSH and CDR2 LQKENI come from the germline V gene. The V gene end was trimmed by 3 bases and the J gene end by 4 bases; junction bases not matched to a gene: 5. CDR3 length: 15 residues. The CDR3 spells CASSPMGQGIYGYTF. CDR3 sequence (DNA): TGTGCCAGCTCACCGATGGGACAGGGGATCTATGGCTACACCTTC.

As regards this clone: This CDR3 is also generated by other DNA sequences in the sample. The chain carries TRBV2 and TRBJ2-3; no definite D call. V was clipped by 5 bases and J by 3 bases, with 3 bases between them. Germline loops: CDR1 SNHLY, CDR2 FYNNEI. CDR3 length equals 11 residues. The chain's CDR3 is CASSSTDTQYF. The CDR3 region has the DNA TGTGCCAGCAGTTCGACAGATACGCAGTATTTT. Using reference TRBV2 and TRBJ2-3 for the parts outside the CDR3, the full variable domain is EPEVTQTPSHQVTQMGQEVILRCVPISNHLYFYWYRQILGQKVEFLVSFYNNEISEKSEIFDDQFSVERPDGSNFTLKIRSTKLEDSAMYFCASSSTDTQYFGPGTRLTVL.

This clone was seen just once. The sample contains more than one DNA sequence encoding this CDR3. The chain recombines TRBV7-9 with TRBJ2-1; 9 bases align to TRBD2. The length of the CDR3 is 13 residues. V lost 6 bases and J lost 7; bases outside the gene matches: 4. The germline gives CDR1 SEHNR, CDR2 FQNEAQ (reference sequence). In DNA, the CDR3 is TGTGCCAGCAGTCTAGCGGGGAGTAATGAGCAGTTCTTC. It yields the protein CASSLAGSNEQFF.

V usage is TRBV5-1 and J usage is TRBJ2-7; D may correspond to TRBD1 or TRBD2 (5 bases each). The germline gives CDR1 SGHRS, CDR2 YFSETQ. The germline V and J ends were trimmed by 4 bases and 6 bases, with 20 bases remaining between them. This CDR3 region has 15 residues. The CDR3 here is CASSTHPGPQGEQYF. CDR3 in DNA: TGCGCCAGCAGCACACACCCGGGACCACAAGGCGAGCAGTACTTC.

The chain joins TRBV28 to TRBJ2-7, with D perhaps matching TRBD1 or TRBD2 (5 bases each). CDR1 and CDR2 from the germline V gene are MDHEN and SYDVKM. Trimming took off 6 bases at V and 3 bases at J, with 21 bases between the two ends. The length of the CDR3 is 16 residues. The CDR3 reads CASRIDRDLKHYEQYF. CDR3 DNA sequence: TGTGCCAGCAGGATAGACCGGGACCTAAAACACTACGAGCAGTACTTC.

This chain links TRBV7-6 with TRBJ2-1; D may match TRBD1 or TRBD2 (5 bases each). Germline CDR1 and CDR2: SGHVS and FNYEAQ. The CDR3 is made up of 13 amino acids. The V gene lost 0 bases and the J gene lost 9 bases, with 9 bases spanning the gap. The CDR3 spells CASSLAGGGEQFF. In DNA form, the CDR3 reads TGTGCCAGCAGCTTAGCGGGTGGGGGTGAGCAGTTCTTC.

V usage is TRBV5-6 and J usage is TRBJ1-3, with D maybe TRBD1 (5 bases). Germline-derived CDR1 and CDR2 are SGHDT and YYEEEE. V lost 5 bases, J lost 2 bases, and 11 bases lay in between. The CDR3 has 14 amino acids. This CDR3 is CASSRGGAGNTIYF. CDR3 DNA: TGTGCCAGCAGTCGTGGAGGGGCTGGAAACACCATATATTTT.

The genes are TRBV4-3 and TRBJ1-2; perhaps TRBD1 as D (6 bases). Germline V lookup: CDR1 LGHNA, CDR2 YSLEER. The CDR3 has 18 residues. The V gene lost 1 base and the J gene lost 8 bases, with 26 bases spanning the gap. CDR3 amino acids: CASSQGQATYQPRLGYTF. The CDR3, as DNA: TGCGCCAGCAGCCAAGGACAGGCTACATACCAACCCCGTCTAGGCTACACCTTC.

The CDR3 DNA sequence: TGTGCCAGCAGCTTAGTGGACCCCACGGCCGGGGGTGGCTACACCTTC. Translating gives CASSLVDPTAGGGYTF. The chain recombines TRBV7-6 with TRBJ1-2, with a possible D match to TRBD1 (5 bases). CDR1 and CDR2 (germline): SGHVS, FNYEAQ. There are 16 residues in the CDR3. With 1 base removed from V and 7 bases from J, the gap between germline ends came to 19 bases.

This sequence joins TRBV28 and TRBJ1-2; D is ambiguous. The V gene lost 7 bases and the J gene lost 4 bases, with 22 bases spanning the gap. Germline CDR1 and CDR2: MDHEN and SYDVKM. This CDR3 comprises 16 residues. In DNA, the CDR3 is TGTGCCAGCACCCCCACGGGTCAGCAAAGTTTCTATGGCTACACCTTC. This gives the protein CASTPTGQQSFYGYTF.

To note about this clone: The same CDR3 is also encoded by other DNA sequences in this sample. The CDR3 DNA sequence: TGCGCCAGCAGCCTCGGACTAGCGGGAGGGAGCTCCTACGAGCAGTACTTC. Amino acids: CASSLGLAGGSSYEQYF. The chain employs TRBV5-1 and TRBJ2-7; TRBD2 agrees at 15 bases. Germline CDR1 is SGHRS and CDR2 is YFSETQ. Trimming cost V 4 bases and J 0 bases; bases outside gene matches: 5. The CDR3 covers 17 residues. Supplemented by reference TRBV5-1 and TRBJ2-7, the full variable domain reads KAGVTQTPRYLIKTRGQQVTLSCSPISGHRSVSWYQQTPGQGLQFLFEYFSETQRNKGNFPGRFSGRQFSNSRSEMNVSTLELGDSALYLCASSLGLAGGSSYEQYFGPGTRLTVT.

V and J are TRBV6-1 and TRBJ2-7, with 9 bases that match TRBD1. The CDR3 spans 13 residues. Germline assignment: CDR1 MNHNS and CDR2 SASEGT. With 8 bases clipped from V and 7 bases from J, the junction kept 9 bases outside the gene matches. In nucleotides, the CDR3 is TGTGCCAGCTCATCGGACAGGGGAGGAGAGCAGTACTTC. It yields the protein CASSSDRGGEQYF.

This chain's CDR3 is CAWSFSGGGSYEQYF. CDR3 DNA: TGTGCCTGGAGTTTTAGCGGGGGCGGCTCCTACGAGCAGTACTTC. The gene calls are TRBV30 and TRBJ2-7; 9 positions match TRBD2. Germline trimming cut 2 bases from V and 0 bases from J; bases unmatched to any gene: 5. This CDR3 has 15 residues. From germline, CDR1 is GTSNPN and CDR2 SVGIG (reference sequence).

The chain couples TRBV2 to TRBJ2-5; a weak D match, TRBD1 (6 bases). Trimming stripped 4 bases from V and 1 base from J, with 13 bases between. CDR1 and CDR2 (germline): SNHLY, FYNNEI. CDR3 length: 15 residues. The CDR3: CASSADRHLQETQYF. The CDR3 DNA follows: TGTGCCAGCAGTGCGGACAGACACCTCCAAGAGACCCAGTACTTC.